Below are 17 T cell receptor beta chains sequenced from a single sample in a study of shared clonotypes between healthy human individuals. The method was immunoSEQ multiplex PCR; TCRdb's version includes in-frame clones alone and lacks a portion of them. This table has hundreds of thousands of clones, about 96% appearing once. The sample was naive CD4+ T cells sorted from blood. Subset of the sample: CD45RA+ positively selected. These receptors originate from a woman in her twenties or thirties in good health.

Written as DNA, the CDR3 is TGCGCCAGCAGCTTAGGTCCGAACAATGAGCAGTTCTTC. Residues: CASSLGPNNEQFF. The chain recombines TRBV5-1 with TRBJ2-1; D gene uncertain. Per the germline V gene, CDR1 is SGHRS and CDR2 is YFSETQ. The CDR3 totals 13 residues. Trimming removed 2 bases from V and 5 bases from J, with 8 bases in between.

This chain uses TRBV19 with TRBJ2-2; D is possibly TRBD2 (5 bases). The CDR3 has 13 residues. Germline V lookup: CDR1 LNHDA, CDR2 SQIVND (reference sequence). Trimming stripped 8 bases from V and 5 bases from J, with 12 bases between. The CDR3 here is CASAGSLTGELFF. The CDR3 DNA reads as TGTGCCAGTGCGGGTTCTCTTACCGGGGAGCTGTTTTTT. Complete variable domain (other parts from reference TRBV19 and TRBJ2-2): DGGITQSPKYLFRKEGQNVTLSCEQNLNHDAMYWYRQDPGQGLRLIYYSQIVNDFQKGDIAEGYSVSREKKESFPLTVTSAQKNPTAFYLCASAGSLTGELFFGEGSRLTVL.

J is TRBJ1-4 and V is TRBV5-6, with 9 positions matching TRBD1. The J segment lost 7 bases and the V segment lost 4 bases, leaving 5 bases of the junction unmatched. CDR1 and CDR2 from the germline V gene are SGHDT and YYEEEE. This CDR3 region has 14 residues. CDR3 sequence (DNA): TGTGCCAGCAGCCTGGGACAGGGCAGTGAAAAACTGTTTTTT. Translated: CASSLGQGSEKLFF.

The chain uses TRBV19 and TRBJ2-7; D tentatively fits TRBD1 or TRBD2 (5 bases each). The CDR3 runs 13 residues. Germline CDR1 reads LNHDA; CDR2 reads SQIVND (reference sequence). The V end was cut by 6 bases, the J end by 7 bases, with 16 bases between. The CDR3: CASSGAQGREQYF. CDR3 sequence (DNA): TGTGCCAGTAGCGGGGCCCAGGGAAGGGAGCAGTACTTC.

The chain carries TRBV9 and TRBJ1-2; 7 bases are shared with TRBD1. Trimming cost V 1 base and J 0 bases; bases outside gene matches: 3. CDR1 is SGDLS, CDR2 YYNGEE, per germline. This CDR3 has 15 residues. The CDR3: CASSVSQGSNYGYTF. The CDR3 DNA is TGTGCCAGCAGCGTATCACAGGGGTCTAACTATGGCTACACCTTC.

This chain joins TRBV28 and TRBJ2-1; no definite D call. The V gene's germline CDR1 is MDHEN and CDR2 SYDVKM. The CDR3 covers 12 residues. V lost 4 bases and J lost 9, with 10 bases in between. The CDR3 nucleotides read TGTGCCAGCAGTTCGGCTCTGGGTGAGCAGTTCTTC. Translated: CASSSALGEQFF.

The genes are TRBV29-1 and TRBJ2-1; a weak D match, TRBD1 (5 bases). Germline CDR1 is SQVTM and CDR2 is ANQGSEA. V dropped 6 bases and J dropped 7 bases, with 10 bases sitting between them. The CDR3 extends over 11 amino acids. DNA for the CDR3: TGCAGCGTGGCAGGGTTGAATGAGCAGTTCTTC. It yields the protein CSVAGLNEQFF.

The count of this clone is one. The CDR3 here is CASRDGTGGVFHEQYF. The CDR3 DNA follows: TGTGCCAGCAGAGACGGCACCGGGGGAGTTTTTCACGAGCAGTACTTC. The chain combines TRBV4-2 with TRBJ2-7; TRBD2 might be the D (6 bases). The CDR3 loop spans 16 amino acids. From germline, CDR1 is LGHNA and CDR2 YNFKEQ. V lost 6 bases and J lost 5, with 23 bases in between.

The chain combines TRBV28 with TRBJ2-1; D is possibly TRBD2 (6 bases). The V end was cut by 7 bases, the J end by 7 bases, with 20 bases between. CDR1 is MDHEN and CDR2 is SYDVKM in the germline V gene. CDR3 length equals 15 residues. The CDR3 region has the DNA TGTGCCAGCAACCTTGGGCCCGGGAGAAGAAATGAGCAGTTCTTC. Amino acids: CASNLGPGRRNEQFF.

This chain joins TRBV5-6 and TRBJ1-4, with 10 bases matching TRBD1. This CDR3 spans 15 amino acids. Germline CDR1 is SGHDT and CDR2 is YYEEEE. Trimming took 5 bases from V and 4 from J; bases not matched to a gene: 5. The CDR3 nucleotides are TGTGCCAGCAGTTCCGGACAGGGGGTTAATGAAAAACTGTTTTTT. Translation gives CASSSGQGVNEKLFF.

The V gene is TRBV11-2, the J gene TRBJ2-1; the D call may be TRBD1 or TRBD2 (6 bases each). Trimming took off 3 bases at V and 12 bases at J, with 9 bases between the two ends. The germline gives CDR1 SGHAT, CDR2 FQNNGV. This CDR3 has 11 residues. The CDR3 DNA reads TGTGCCAGCAGCTTTGGAGGGGGGCAGTTCTTC. It specifies CASSFGGGQFF.

V usage is TRBV19 and J usage is TRBJ1-5; D not resolved. The CDR3 is made up of 14 amino acids. V lost 6 bases and J 4 bases, leaving 13 bases between the germline ends. CDR1 and CDR2 (germline): LNHDA, SQIVND (reference sequence). CDR3 nucleotides: TGTGCCAGTAGGCGACAAACCAAGAATCAGCCCCAGCATTTT. Residues: CASRRQTKNQPQHF.

The genes are TRBV6-1 and TRBJ2-5, with a tentative D call TRBD1 (5 bases). Looked up from germline, CDR1 is MNHNS and CDR2 is SASEGT. The V and J ends lost 6 bases and 0 bases respectively, with 14 bases between them. This CDR3 spans 15 amino acids. CDR3 sequence reads: CASSAAWGYQETQYF. In nucleotides, the CDR3 is TGTGCCAGCAGCGCCGCCTGGGGCTACCAAGAGACCCAGTACTTC.

The chain carries TRBV29-1 and TRBJ2-2, with TRBD2 as a possible D gene (5 bases). Germline V CDR1 and CDR2: SQVTM, ANQGSEA. The CDR3 is made up of 14 amino acids. V was pared by 5 bases and J by 0 bases, with 10 bases between. DNA for the CDR3: TGCAGCGTTCTCGGGATAACGAACACCGGGGAGCTGTTTTTT. Translation: CSVLGITNTGELFF.

This chain uses TRBV27 with TRBJ1-1; 9 bases map to TRBD1. The CDR3 has 14 amino acids. Trimming removed 6 bases from V and 5 bases from J; junction bases left unmatched: 7. Per the germline V gene, CDR1 is MNHEY and CDR2 is SMNVEV (reference sequence). CDR3: CASSDTGGGTEAFF. As DNA, the CDR3 is TGTGCCAGCAGCGATACAGGGGGCGGAACTGAAGCTTTCTTT.

The chain combines TRBV7-9 with TRBJ1-1; 7 nucleotides match TRBD1. The CDR3 is made up of 17 amino acids. Germline V gives CDR1 SEHNR, CDR2 FQNEAQ (reference sequence). V was pared by 4 bases and J by 7 bases, with 18 bases of the junction left unmatched. The CDR3 spells CASSSPRPGTVGLEAFF. CDR3 DNA: TGTGCCAGCAGCTCCCCGCGTCCAGGGACAGTAGGACTTGAAGCTTTCTTT.

This rearrangement joins TRBV5-4 to TRBJ1-2, with 8 bases fitting TRBD1. This CDR3 region has 17 residues. Unmatched junction bases numbered 11, after V lost 0 bases and J lost 4 bases. From germline, CDR1 is SGHNT and CDR2 YYREEE (reference sequence). The CDR3 DNA is TGTGCCAGCAGCTTGGTCCCCGGACAGGGAGTAGGCTATGGCTACACCTTC. Translating gives CASSLVPGQGVGYGYTF.